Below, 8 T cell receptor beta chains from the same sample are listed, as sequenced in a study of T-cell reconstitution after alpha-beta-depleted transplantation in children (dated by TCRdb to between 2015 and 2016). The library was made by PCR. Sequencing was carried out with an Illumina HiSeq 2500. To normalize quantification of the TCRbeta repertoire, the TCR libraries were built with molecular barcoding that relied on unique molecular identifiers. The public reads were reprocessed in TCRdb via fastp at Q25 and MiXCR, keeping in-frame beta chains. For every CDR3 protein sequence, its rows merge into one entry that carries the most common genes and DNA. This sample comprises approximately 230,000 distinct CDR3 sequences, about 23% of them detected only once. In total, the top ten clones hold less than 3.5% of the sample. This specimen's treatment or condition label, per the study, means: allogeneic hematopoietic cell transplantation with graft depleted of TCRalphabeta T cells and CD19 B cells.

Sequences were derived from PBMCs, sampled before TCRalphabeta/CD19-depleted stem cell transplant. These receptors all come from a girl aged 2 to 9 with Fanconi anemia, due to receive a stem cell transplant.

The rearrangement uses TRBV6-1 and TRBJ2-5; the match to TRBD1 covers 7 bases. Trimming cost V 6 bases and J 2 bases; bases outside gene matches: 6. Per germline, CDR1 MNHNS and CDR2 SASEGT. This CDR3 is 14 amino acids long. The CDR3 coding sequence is TGTGCCAGCAGCCAGACAGGGTATCAAGAGACCCAGTACTTC. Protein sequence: CASSQTGYQETQYF.

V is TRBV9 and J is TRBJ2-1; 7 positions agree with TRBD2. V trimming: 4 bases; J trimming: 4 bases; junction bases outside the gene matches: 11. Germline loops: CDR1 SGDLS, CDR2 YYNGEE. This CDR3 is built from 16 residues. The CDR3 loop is CASSFTSAAIYNEQFF. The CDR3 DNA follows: TGTGCCAGCAGCTTCACTAGCGCCGCCATTTACAATGAGCAGTTCTTC.

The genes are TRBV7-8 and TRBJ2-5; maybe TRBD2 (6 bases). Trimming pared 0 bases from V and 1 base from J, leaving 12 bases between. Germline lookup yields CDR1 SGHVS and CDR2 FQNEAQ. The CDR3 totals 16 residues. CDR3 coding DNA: TGTGCCAGCAGCTTAGCGAGAATAGCGGCCCAAGAGACCCAGTACTTC. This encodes CASSLARIAAQETQYF.

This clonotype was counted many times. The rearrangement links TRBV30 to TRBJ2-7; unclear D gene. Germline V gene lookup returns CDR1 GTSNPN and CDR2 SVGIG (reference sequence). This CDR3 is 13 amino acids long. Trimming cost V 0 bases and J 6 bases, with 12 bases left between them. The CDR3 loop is CAWSVMELSEQYF. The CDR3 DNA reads TGTGCCTGGAGTGTAATGGAGCTCAGCGAGCAGTACTTC.

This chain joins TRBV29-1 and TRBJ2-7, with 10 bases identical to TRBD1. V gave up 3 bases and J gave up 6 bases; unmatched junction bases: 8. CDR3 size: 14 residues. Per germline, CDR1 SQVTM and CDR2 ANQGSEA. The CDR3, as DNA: TGCAGCGTTGAGTCCAGTGGGACAGGGGTCGAGCAGTACTTC. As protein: CSVESSGTGVEQYF.

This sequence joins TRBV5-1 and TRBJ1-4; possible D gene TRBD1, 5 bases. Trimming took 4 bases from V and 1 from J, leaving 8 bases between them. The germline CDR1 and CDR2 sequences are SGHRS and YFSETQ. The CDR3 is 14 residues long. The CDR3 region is CASSPRGTNEKLFF. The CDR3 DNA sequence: TGCGCCAGCAGCCCGAGGGGAACTAATGAAAAACTGTTTTTT.

CDR3 in amino acids: CASSRGLQEGYNEQFF. In DNA, the CDR3 is TGTGCCAGCAGCCGGGGACTTCAAGAGGGTTACAATGAGCAGTTCTTC. The rearrangement links TRBV3-1 to TRBJ2-1; D is possibly TRBD2 (6 bases). The CDR3 is 16 residues long. Germline V gene data show CDR1 as LGHDT and CDR2 as YNNKEL (reference sequence). The ends were cut back, 4 bases at V and 4 bases at J, with 17 bases in the middle.

CDR3: CASSFSRTVSTEAFF. The DNA for the CDR3 is TGTGCCAGCAGTTTCTCCCGGACGGTTTCCACTGAAGCTTTCTTT. V gene TRBV12-3 or TRBV12-4 combines with J gene TRBJ1-1, with unresolved D. V dropped 3 bases and J dropped 4 bases, with 15 bases sitting between them. The CDR3 has 15 amino acids.